This TCR beta chain was recorded in a study of T cell responses to AZD1222 COVID-19 vaccine. Across the study: Second-dose recipients at about 4 or about 12 weeks were treated as one pooled group. Study conclusions and caveats: Nearly half of spike-specific TCRs reportedly go after variant regions that carry no mutations. Clonal diversity may have been underestimated in mostly white British donors.

The method was immunoSEQ multiplex PCR; TCRdb's version includes in-frame clones alone and lacks a portion of them. The sample holds fewer than 130,000 clones; around 94% are singletons and the top ten take more than 2%. CDR1 LGHDT and CDR2 YNNKEL come from the germline V gene (reference sequence). V lost 0 bases and J 5 bases, leaving 22 bases between the germline ends. This CDR3 has 18 residues. As regards this clone: Antigen specificity is unknown.

This TCR derives from an adult in good health. The sample in question was peripheral blood, obtained on day 0 of AZD1222 vaccination. J is TRBJ1-2 and V is TRBV3-1 (or the pseudogene TRBV3-2); D remains unclear. CDR3 protein: CASSQDWTVKTPPYGYTF. CDR3 sequence (DNA): TGTGCCAGCAGCCAAGACTGGACGGTAAAGACACCTCCGTATGGCTACACCTTC.